This T cell receptor beta chain originates from a study of T cells in Graves' hyperthyroidism and ophthalmopathy. Study as a whole: Blood was drawn when the patient was first diagnosed and still untreated.

Hyperthyroidism of Graves' type that showed no ophthalmopathy progression within 18 months was stable. Germline CDR1 MGHDK, CDR2 SYGVNS. The V and J ends lost 5 bases and 2 bases respectively, with 19 bases between them. This CDR3 spans 17 amino acids. Authors of the study amplified TCR beta CDR3 regions from RNA transcripts. The study used the HTBI primer set for a first-round RT-PCR of the TCR CDR3. One entry per CDR3 protein, called by TCRdb with MiXCR from the multiplex PCR reads. Of 500,000 to 650,000 distinct CDR3 sequences listed, 12% to 15% are singletons. This clonotype was picked up many times.

The source material was blood. This sequence was found in a woman in her forties with Graves' hyperthyroidism. The chain uses TRBV25-1 and TRBJ2-1; a weak D match, TRBD2 (7 bases). CDR3: CASSTQEQGLTYNEQFF. CDR3 coding DNA: TGTGCCAGCAGTACCCAGGAACAGGGACTAACCTACAATGAGCAGTTCTTC.